This T cell receptor beta chain was retrieved from a study of blood T cell repertoires in COVID-19. It was during active infection that Seattle patients were enrolled and then longitudinally followed. The CDR3 contains 13 residues. CDR1 is SGHNT, CDR2 YYREEE, per germline (reference sequence). The germline V and J ends were trimmed by 5 bases and 5 bases, with 10 bases remaining between them. The protocol was immunoSEQ multiplex PCR, while the TCRdb copy is restricted to in-frame clones and leaves out a portion. The sample records fewer than 350,000 clones, 85% to 90% being singletons. The sample consisted of peripheral blood. The V call is TRBV5-4, the J call TRBJ1-4, with D perhaps matching TRBD1 (5 bases). The receptor was derived from a woman between 25 and 40 years old with COVID-19, enrolled during active disease. This chain's CDR3 is CASRGPSNEKLFF. CDR3 coding DNA: TGTGCCAGCAGGGGGCCATCGAATGAAAAACTGTTTTTT.